This TCR beta chain was recorded in a study of early T cells in non-severe SARS-CoV-2 infection. Across the whole study: It was bulk RNA from unsorted whole blood that was sequenced, and the chains were unpaired.

The sample holds many counts of this clonotype. A single record per CDR3 protein comes from TCRdb applying MiXCR to the 5' RACE reads. The table shows fewer than 110,000 distinct CDR3 sequences, with approximately 12% occurring only once. V lost 5 bases and J lost 2, with 22 bases in between. The CDR3 has 18 residues. The sample comprised whole blood. The sequence was obtained from an adult who was a healthcare worker with PCR-confirmed SARS-CoV-2 infection or an uninfected control (not recorded which). The V gene is TRBV12-3 or TRBV12-4, the J gene TRBJ1-5; D unclear. CDR3 sequence (DNA): TGTGCCAGCAGTGGAGGAGAGAGGTGGGTAGGAGGCAATCAGCCCCAGCATTTT. This encodes CASSGGERWVGGNQPQHF.